Listed below are T cell receptor beta chains from one sample, sequenced in a study of T-cell memory formation after mild COVID-19. MiXCR, run by TCRdb on the 5' RACE reads, gives a single entry per CDR3 protein. Of roughly 450,000 distinct CDR3 sequences detected, 18% appear once; the ten largest clones hold about 12%. The sample taken for sequencing was PBMCs or a T cell subset sorted from them (not recorded which). All receptors derive from an adult woman who had mild COVID-19 (a few samples of this study predate the infection). Cell type and time point are not known. Each CDR3 is given with its conserved first and last residue. A D gene is named only where the DNA matches it firmly. Clone sizes are given selectively: once, few, many, or a class where the clone is expanded.

d_call j_call v_call clone_size cdr3_nt cdr3_aa
- TRBJ1-1 TRBV18 few TGTGCCAGCTCACCACACTGGACGGCTGAAGCTTTCTTT CASSPHWTAEAFF
- TRBJ1-5 TRBV10-3 few TGTGCCATCAGTGGGGAGGGGACGTTGGGTCAGCCCCAGCATTTT CAISGEGTLGQPQHF
- TRBJ2-1 TRBV6-2/TRBV6-3 - TGTGCCAGCAGTTACGGGTCAGGAAACAATGAGCAGTTCTTC CASSYGSGNNEQFF
- TRBJ2-1 TRBV27 - TGTGCCAGCAGGGCCGGGAGCGGTTGGATTCGCTACAATGAGCAGTTCTTC CASRAGSGWIRYNEQFF
- TRBJ1-2 TRBV6-6 few TGTGCCAGCAGGGGCGGGGGTGGCGGTGGCTACACCTTC CASRGGGGGGYTF
- TRBJ2-7 TRBV20-1 - TGCAGTGCGCGGAGCGGACAAACGATATCCTACGAGCAGTACTTC CSARSGQTISYEQYF
- TRBJ2-1 TRBV5-6 few TGTGCCAGCAGCATAACAGGGAAACCCAACAATGAGCAGTTCTTC CASSITGKPNNEQFF
- TRBJ1-5 TRBV7-6 - TGTGCCAGCAGCGAGACAAATTATCAGCCCCAGCATTTT CASSETNYQPQHF
- TRBJ2-1 TRBV24-1 few TGTGCCACCAGTAGAGACGGTTACAATGAGCAGTTCTTC CATSRDGYNEQFF
TRBD2 TRBJ2-3 TRBV3-1 many TGTGCCAGCAGCCAAGTTGGGAGGGCCGCAGATACGCAGTATTTT CASSQVGRAADTQYF
- TRBJ1-1 TRBV20-1 many TGCAGTGCTAGTAAGGGGTATGGACCGGGTGAAACTGAAGCTTTCTTT CSASKGYGPGETEAFF
- TRBJ2-7 TRBV5-1 - TGCGCCAGCAGCAACGAGGCAGGGGTCTTCTACGAGCAGTACTTC CASSNEAGVFYEQYF
TRBD1 TRBJ1-5 TRBV7-9 - TGTGCCAGCAGCTACGCCGGGACAGAGAATCAGCCCCAGCATTTT CASSYAGTENQPQHF
- TRBJ2-3 TRBV20-1 - TGCAGTGCTAGTCCCTTAGTGGGCACAGATACGCAGTATTTT CSASPLVGTDTQYF
TRBD1 TRBJ2-3 TRBV12-3/TRBV12-4 few TGTGCCAGCAGTGGCCGGGACAGGTCCACAGATACGCAGTATTTT CASSGRDRSTDTQYF
- TRBJ2-1 TRBV10-3 - TGTGCCATCAGTGAGTCTATAGACGGCAATGAGCAGTTCTTC CAISESIDGNEQFF
- TRBJ2-3 TRBV4-2 few TGTGCCAGCAGCCAAGATTGGGCCCCCACAGATACGCAGTATTTT CASSQDWAPTDTQYF
TRBD1 TRBJ1-1 TRBV7-2 few TGTGCCAGCAGCTCAGGGGGGACAGTCAACACTGAAGCTTTCTTT CASSSGGTVNTEAFF
- TRBJ1-1 TRBV2 - TGTGCCCTCAGGGGCCAACTCGAGAACACTGAAGCTTTCTTT CALRGQLENTEAFF
TRBD1 TRBJ1-2 TRBV9 - TGTGCCAGCAGCGCGGGACAGGGGGCGCTCGGCTACACCTTC CASSAGQGALGYTF
TRBD2 TRBJ2-1 TRBV11-3 - TGTGCCAGCAGCTTAGGCGGGAGTACCTCCTACAATGAGCAGTTCTTC CASSLGGSTSYNEQFF
- TRBJ2-7 TRBV6-1 few TGTGCCAGCGCGAACCCACCGGGGGATGAGCAGTACTTC CASANPPGDEQYF
TRBD2 TRBJ2-5 TRBV7-8 many TGTGCCAGCAGCTCCGGAGCCGGGAGGGCCTTAGAGACCCAGTACTTC CASSSGAGRALETQYF
TRBD1 TRBJ1-1 TRBV29-1 few TGCAGCGTTAGGTGGACAGGGGGCACTGAAGCTTTCTTT CSVRWTGGTEAFF
TRBD2 TRBJ2-2 TRBV7-6 - TGTGCCAGCAGCTTAGCTAGCGGGGGGAACACCGGGGAGCTGTTTTTT CASSLASGGNTGELFF
TRBD1 TRBJ2-3 TRBV12-3/TRBV12-4 few TGTGCCAGCAGTTTAATCAGGGGGCGGCCGGATACGCAGTATTTT CASSLIRGRPDTQYF
- TRBJ2-7 TRBV7-7 - TGTGCTCGACAGGCGTCCTCCTACGAGCAGTACTTC CARQASSYEQYF